This is a list of T cell receptor beta chains from one sample in a study of Ad26.COV2.S vaccination and SARS-CoV-2 variants. Assay: immunoSEQ multiplex PCR; the TCRdb copy retains only in-frame clones and omits some. The sample shows approximately 90,000 clones, around 82% of them seen only once. The source material was peripheral blood, sampled after recovery from COVID-19. These receptors were taken from a human donor who had recovered from COVID-19. Each CDR3 is given with its conserved first and last residue.

v_call	j_call	cdr3_aa
TRBV7-9	TRBJ2-2	CASSTGTSGSGELFF
TRBV10-3	TRBJ1-1	CAISDEGRADTEAFF
TRBV13	TRBJ2-1	CASSFAGGTTNEQFF
TRBV20-1	TRBJ2-7	CSATDGRDRESYEQYF
TRBV19	TRBJ1-1	CASGVWGGTEAFF
TRBV27	TRBJ1-4	CASSPGQGREKLFF
TRBV2	TRBJ2-7	CASSLDHPLAVSYEQYF
TRBV4-2	TRBJ1-2	CASSQHGQGEDYGYTF
TRBV19	TRBJ1-1	CASSRTGSKDTEAFF
TRBV19	TRBJ2-7	CASSTAGGIGYEQYF
TRBV7-9	TRBJ2-7	CASSTNHRGPPDWKQYF
TRBV27	TRBJ1-3	CASSSKGAQGNTIYF
TRBV28	TRBJ2-3	CASSLDRGTDTQYF
TRBV14	TRBJ1-1	CASSPLVSLGSTEAFF
TRBV6-2/TRBV6-3	TRBJ1-1	CASSYPRQGGGMNTEAFF
TRBV7-2	TRBJ2-1	CASRESGVYEQFF
TRBV9	TRBJ1-6	CASSETGDFYNSPLHF
TRBV28	TRBJ1-1	CASSLEGPFMNTEAFF